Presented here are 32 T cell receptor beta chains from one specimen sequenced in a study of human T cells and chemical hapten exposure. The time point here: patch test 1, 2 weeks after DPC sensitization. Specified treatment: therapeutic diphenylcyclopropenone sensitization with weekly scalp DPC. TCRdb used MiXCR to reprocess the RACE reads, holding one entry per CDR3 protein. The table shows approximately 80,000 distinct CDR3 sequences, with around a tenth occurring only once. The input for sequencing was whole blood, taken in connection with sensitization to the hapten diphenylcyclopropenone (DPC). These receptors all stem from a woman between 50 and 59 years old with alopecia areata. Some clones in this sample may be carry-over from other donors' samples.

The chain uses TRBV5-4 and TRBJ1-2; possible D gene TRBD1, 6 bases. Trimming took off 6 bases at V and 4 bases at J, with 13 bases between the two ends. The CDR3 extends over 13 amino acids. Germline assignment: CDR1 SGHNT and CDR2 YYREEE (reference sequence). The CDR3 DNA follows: TGTGCCAGCACCGGGACAAGAAGCTATGGCTACACCTTC. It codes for CASTGTRSYGYTF. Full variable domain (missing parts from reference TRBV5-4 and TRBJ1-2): ETGVTQSPTHLIKTRGQQVTLRCSSQSGHNTVSWYQQALGQGPQFIFQYYREEENGRGNFPPRFSGLQFPNYSSELNVNALELDDSALYLCASTGTRSYGYTFGSGTRLTVV.

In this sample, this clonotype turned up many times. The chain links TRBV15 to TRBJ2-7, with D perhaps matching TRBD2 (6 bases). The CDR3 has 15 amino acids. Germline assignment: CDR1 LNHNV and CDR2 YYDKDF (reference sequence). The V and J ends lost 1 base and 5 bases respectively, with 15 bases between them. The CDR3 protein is CATSRVGFSSDEQYF. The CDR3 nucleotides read TGTGCCACCAGCAGAGTAGGCTTTTCTAGCGACGAGCAGTACTTC.

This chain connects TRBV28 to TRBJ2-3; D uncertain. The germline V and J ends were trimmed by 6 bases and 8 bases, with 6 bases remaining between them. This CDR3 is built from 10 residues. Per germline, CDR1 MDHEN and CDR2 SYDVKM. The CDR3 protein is CASSSGTQYF. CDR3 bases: TGTGCCAGCAGCTCGGGTACGCAGTATTTT. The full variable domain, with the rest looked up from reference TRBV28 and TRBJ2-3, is DVKVTQSSRYLVKRTGEKVFLECVQDMDHENMFWYRQDPGLGLRLIYFSYDVKMKEKGDIPEGYSVSREKKERFSLILESASTNQTSMYLCASSSGTQYFGPGTRLTVL.

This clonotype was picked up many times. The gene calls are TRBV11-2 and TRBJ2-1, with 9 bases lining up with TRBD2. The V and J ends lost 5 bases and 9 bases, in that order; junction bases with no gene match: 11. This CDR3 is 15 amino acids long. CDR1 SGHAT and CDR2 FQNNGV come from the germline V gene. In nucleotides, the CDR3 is TGTGCCAGCAGCCCAATCGCGGGGGGGCGTAGTGAGCAGTTCTTC. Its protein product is CASSPIAGGRSEQFF.

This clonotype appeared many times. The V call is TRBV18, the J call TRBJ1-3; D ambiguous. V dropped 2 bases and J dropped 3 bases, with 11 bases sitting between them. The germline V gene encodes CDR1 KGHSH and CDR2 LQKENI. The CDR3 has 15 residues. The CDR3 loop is CASSPTFFGGNTIYF. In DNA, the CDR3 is TGTGCCAGCTCACCAACGTTTTTCGGTGGAAACACCATATATTTT.

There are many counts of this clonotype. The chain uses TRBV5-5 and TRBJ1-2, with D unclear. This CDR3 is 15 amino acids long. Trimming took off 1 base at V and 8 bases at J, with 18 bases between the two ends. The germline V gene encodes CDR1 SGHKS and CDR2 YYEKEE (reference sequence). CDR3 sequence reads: CASSLLVVAGEGYTF. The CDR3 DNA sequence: TGTGCCAGCAGCTTGTTGGTGGTGGCCGGTGAAGGCTACACCTTC.

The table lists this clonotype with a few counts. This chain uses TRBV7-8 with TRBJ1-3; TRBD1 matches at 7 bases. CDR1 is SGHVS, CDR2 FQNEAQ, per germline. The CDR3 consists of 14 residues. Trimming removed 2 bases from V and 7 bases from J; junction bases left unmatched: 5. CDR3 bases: TGTGCCAGCAGCTTATACGCACAGGGGAACACCATATATTTT. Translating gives CASSLYAQGNTIYF.

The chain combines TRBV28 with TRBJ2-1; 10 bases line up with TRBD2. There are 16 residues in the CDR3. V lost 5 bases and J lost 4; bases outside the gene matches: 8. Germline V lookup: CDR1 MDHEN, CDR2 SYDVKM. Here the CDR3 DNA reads TGTGCCAGCAGTGCCGCCCTAGCGGGAGCATACAATGAGCAGTTCTTC. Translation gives CASSAALAGAYNEQFF.

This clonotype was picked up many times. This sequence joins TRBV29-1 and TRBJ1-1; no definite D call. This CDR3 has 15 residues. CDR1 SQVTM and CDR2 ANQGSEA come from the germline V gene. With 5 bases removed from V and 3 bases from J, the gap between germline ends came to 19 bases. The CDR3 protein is CSVRRGSYGDTEAFF. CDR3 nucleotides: TGCAGCGTTAGACGGGGAAGTTACGGGGACACTGAAGCTTTCTTT.

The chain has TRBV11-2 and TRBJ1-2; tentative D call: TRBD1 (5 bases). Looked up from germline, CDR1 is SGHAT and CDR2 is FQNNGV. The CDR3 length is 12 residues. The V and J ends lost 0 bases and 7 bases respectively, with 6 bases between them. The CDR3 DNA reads TGTGCCAGCAGCTTAGATCAGGGTGGCTACACCTTC. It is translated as CASSLDQGGYTF.

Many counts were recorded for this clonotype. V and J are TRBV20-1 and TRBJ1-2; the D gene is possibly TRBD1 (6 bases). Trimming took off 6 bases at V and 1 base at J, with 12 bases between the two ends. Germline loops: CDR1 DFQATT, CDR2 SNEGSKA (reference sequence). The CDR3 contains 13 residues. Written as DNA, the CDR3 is TGCAGTGCGCAGGACAGCCTTAACTATGGCTACACCTTC. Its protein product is CSAQDSLNYGYTF.

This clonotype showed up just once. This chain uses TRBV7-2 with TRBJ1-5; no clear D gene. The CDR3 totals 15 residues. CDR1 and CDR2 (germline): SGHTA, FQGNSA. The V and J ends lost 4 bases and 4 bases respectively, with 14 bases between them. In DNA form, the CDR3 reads TGTGCCAGCAGCTCGGTGTCCCTGGGTAATCAGCCCCAGCATTTT. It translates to CASSSVSLGNQPQHF.

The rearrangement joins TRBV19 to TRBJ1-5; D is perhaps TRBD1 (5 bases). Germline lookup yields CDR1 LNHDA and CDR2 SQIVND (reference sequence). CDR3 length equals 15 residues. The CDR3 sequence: CVTWGGGSGNQPQHF. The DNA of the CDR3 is TGTGTCACCTGGGGCGGGGGGAGCGGCAATCAGCCCCAGCATTTT.

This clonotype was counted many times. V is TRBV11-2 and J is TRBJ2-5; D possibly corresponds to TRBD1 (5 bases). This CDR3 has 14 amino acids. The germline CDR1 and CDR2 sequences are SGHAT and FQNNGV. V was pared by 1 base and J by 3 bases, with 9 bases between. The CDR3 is CASSLAGQKETQYF. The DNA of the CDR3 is TGTGCCAGCAGCTTAGCAGGACAAAAAGAGACCCAGTACTTC.

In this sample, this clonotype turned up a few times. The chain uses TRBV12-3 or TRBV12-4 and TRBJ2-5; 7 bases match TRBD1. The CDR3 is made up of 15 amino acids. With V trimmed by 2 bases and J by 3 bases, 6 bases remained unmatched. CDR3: CASSLSEGAKETQYF. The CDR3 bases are TGTGCCAGCAGTTTATCAGAGGGGGCGAAAGAGACCCAGTACTTC.

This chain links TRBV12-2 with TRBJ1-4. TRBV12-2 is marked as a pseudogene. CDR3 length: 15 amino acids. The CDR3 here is CASLEAQYPNEKLFF. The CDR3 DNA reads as TGTGCAAGTCTGGAGGCACAGTACCCGAATGAAAAACTGTTTTTT.

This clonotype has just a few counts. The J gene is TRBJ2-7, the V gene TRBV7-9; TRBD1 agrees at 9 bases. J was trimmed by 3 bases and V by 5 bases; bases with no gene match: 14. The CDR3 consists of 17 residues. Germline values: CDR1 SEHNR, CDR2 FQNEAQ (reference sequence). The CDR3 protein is CASSPRTGALDYYEQYF. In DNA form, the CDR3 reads TGTGCCAGCAGCCCCCGGACAGGGGCCTTGGATTACTACGAGCAGTACTTC.

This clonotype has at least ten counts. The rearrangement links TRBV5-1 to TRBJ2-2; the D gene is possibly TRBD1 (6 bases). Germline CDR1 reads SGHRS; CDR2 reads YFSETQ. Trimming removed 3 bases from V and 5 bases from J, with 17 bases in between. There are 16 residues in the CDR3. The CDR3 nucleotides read TGCGCCAGCAGCTCTCGAACGGGACAAAAAACCGGGGAGCTGTTTTTT. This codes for CASSSRTGQKTGELFF.

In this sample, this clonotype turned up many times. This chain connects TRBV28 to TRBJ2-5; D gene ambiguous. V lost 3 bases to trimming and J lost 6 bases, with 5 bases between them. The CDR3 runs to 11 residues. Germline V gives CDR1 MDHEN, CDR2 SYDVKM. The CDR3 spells CASSFSKTQYF. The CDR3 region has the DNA TGTGCCAGCAGTTTCTCGAAGACCCAGTACTTC.

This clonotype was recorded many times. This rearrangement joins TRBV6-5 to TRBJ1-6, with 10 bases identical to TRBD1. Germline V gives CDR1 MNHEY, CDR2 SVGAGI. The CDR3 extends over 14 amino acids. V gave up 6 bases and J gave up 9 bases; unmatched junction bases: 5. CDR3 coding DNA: TGTGCCAGCAGCCGGGACAGGGGAAGTTCACCCCTCCACTTT. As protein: CASSRDRGSSPLHF.

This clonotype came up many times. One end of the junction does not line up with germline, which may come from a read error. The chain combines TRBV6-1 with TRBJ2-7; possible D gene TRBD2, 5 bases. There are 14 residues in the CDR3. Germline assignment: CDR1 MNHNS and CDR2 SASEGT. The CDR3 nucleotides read TGTGCCAGCAGTAAAGCCCCAGAGGGCTACGAGCAGTACTTC. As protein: CASSKAPEGYEQYF.

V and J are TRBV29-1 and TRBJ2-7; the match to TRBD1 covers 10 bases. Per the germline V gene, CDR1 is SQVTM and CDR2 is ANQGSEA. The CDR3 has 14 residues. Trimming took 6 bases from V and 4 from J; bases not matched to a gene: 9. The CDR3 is CSVVDSDRGYEQYF. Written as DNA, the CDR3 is TGCAGCGTGGTGGACTCGGACAGGGGGTACGAGCAGTACTTC.

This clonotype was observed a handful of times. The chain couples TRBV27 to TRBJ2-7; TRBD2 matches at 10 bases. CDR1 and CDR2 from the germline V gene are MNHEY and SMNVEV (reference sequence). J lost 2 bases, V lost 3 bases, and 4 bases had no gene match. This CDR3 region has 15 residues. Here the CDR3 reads CASSLQAGGPYEQYF. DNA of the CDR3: TGTGCCAGCAGTTTGCAAGCGGGAGGGCCCTACGAGCAGTACTTC.

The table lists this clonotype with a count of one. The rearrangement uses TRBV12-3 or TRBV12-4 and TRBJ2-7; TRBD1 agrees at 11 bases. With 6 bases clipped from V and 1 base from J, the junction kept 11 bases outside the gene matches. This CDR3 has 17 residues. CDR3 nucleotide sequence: TGTGCCAGCAGCCGAGAAGGACAGGGGGCTTTATCCTACGAGCAGTACTTC. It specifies CASSREGQGALSYEQYF.

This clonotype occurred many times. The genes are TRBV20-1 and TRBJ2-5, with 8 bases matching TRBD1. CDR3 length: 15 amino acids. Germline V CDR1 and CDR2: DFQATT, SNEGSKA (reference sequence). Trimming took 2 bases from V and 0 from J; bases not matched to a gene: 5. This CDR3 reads CSARPGQANQETQYF. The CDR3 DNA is TGCAGTGCTAGACCGGGACAGGCAAACCAAGAGACCCAGTACTTC.

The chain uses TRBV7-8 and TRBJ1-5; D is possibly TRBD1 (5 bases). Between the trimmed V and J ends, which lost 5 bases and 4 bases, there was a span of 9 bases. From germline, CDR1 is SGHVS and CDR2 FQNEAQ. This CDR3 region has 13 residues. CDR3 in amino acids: CASSQYRNQPQHF. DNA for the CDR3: TGTGCCAGCAGCCAATACAGGAATCAGCCCCAGCATTTT.

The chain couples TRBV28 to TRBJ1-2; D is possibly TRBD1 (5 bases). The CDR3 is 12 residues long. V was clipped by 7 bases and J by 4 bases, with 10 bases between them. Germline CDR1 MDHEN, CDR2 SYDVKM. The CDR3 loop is CASTPGRYGYTF. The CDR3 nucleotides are TGTGCCAGCACGCCGGGACGCTATGGCTACACCTTC.

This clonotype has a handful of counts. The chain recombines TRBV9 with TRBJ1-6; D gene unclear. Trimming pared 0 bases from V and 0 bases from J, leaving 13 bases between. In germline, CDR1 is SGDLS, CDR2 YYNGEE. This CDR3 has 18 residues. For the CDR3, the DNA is TGTGCCAGCAGCGTAGCTACGTCAGAAAGCTCCTATAATTCACCCCTCCACTTT. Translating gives CASSVATSESSYNSPLHF. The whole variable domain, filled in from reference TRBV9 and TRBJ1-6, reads DSGVTQTPKHLITATGQRVTLRCSPRSGDLSVYWYQQSLDQGLQFLIQYYNGEERAKGNILERFSAQQFPDLHSELNLSSLELGDSALYFCASSVATSESSYNSPLHFGNGTRLTVT.

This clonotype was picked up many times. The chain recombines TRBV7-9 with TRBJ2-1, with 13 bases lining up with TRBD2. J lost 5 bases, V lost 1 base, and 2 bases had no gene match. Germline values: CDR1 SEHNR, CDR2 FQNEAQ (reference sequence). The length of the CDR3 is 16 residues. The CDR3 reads CASSLGLAGGNNEQFF. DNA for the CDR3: TGTGCCAGCAGCTTAGGACTAGCGGGAGGTAACAATGAGCAGTTCTTC.

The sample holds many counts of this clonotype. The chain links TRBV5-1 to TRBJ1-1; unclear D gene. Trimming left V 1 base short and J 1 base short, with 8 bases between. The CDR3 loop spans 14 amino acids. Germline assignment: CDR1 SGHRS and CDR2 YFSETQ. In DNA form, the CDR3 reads TGCGCCAGCAGCTTGCAGACGGAGAACACTGAAGCTTTCTTT. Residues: CASSLQTENTEAFF.

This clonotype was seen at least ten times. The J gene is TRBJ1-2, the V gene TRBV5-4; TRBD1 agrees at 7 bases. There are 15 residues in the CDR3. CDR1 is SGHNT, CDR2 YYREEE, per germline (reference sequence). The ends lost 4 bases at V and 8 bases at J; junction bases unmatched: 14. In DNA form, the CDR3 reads TGTGCCAGCAGCCCAGGGACAGTTCGCGTCCGCGGCTACACCTTC. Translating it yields CASSPGTVRVRGYTF.

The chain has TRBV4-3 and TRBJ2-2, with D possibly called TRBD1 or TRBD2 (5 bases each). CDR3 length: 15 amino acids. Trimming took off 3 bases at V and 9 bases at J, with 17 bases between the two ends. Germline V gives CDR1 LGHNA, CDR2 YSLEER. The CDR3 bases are TGCGCCAGCAGCCACCGAAGAGGGGATGCCTGGGAGCTGTTTTTT. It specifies CASSHRRGDAWELFF.